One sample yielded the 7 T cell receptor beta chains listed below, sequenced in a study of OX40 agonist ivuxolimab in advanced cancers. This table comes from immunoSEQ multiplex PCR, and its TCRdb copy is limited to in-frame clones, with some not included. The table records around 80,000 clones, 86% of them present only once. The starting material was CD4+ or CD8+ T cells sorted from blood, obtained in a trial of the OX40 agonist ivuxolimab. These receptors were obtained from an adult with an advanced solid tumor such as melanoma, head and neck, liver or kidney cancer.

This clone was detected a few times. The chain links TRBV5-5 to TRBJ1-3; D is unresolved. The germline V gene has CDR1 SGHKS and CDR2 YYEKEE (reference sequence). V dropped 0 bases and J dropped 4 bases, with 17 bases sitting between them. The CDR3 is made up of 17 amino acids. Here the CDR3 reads CASSLVPGQVAGNTIYF. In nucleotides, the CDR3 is TGTGCCAGCAGCTTGGTTCCTGGGCAGGTAGCAGGAAACACCATATATTTT.

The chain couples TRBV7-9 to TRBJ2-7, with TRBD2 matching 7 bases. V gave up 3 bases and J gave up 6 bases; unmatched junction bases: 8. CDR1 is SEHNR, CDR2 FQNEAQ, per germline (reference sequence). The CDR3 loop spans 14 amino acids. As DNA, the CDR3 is TGTGCCAGCAGCTTGGGGAGCGCGGGAGTCGAGCAGTACTTC. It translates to CASSLGSAGVEQYF.

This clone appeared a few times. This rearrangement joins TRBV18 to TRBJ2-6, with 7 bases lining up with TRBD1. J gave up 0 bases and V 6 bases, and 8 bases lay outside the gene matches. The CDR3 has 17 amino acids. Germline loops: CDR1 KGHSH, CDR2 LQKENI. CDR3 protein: CASSPTGQNSGANVLTF. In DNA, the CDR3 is TGTGCCAGCTCCCCAACGGGACAGAACTCTGGGGCCAACGTCCTGACTTTC. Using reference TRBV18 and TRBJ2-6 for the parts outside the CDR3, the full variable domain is NAGVMQNPRHLVRRRGQEARLRCSPMKGHSHVYWYRQLPEEGLKFMVYLQKENIIDESGMPKERFSAEFPKEGPSILRIQQVVRGDSAAYFCASSPTGQNSGANVLTFGAGSRLTVL.

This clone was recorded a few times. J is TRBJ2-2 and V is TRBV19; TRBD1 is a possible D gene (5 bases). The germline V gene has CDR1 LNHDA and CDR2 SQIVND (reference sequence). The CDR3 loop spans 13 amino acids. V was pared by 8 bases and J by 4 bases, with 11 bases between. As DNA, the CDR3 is TGTGCCAGTGCGCAGGGCGCCACCGGGGAGCTGTTTTTT. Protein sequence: CASAQGATGELFF.

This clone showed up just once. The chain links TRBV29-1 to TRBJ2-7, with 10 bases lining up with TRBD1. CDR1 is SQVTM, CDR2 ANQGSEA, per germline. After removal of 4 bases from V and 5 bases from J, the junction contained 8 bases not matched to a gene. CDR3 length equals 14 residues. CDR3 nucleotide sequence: TGCAGCGTTGGCCCCGGACAGGGGGTCCACGAGCAGTACTTC. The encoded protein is CSVGPGQGVHEQYF.

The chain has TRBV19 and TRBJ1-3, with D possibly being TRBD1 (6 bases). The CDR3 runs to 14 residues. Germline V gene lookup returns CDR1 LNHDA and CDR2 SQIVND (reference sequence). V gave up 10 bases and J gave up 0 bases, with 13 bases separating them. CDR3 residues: CATFDRSSGNTIYF. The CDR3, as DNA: TGTGCCACTTTCGACAGGTCCTCTGGAAACACCATATATTTT.

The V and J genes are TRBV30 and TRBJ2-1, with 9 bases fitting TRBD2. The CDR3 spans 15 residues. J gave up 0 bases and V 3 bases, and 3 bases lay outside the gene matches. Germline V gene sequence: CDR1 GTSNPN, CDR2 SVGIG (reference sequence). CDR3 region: CAWRVSGSSYNEQFF. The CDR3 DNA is TGTGCCTGGAGGGTTAGCGGGAGCTCCTACAATGAGCAGTTCTTC.